The clone carrying this T cell receptor (beta chain) was seen repeatedly, ten times or more. Its antigen is as yet unknown. It was through 5'RACE template switching that TCR cDNA was made, with a universal primer site and UMIs added. Via MiXCR, TCRdb re-called the 5' RACE reads, giving one row per CDR3 protein. The table records over 250,000 distinct CDR3 sequences, roughly 4.3% of them present only once. CDR1 and CDR2 from the germline V gene are MNHEY and SMNVEV (reference sequence). V trimming: 2 bases; J trimming: 0 bases; junction bases outside the gene matches: 0. The CDR3 has 15 residues. The data originate from a study of T cells after yellow fever vaccination. Findings and limits, study-wide: Among primary-vaccination clones, most reappeared after the booster, at almost 98% for CD4 and under 90% for CD8. Among all clonotypes, a small share was observed in both CD4 and CD8 compartments.

The source of this sequence is a man aged 18 to 30 who received the YFV17D yellow fever vaccine. Material: PBMCs, obtained 5 days after the yellow fever booster vaccination. The J gene is TRBJ2-1, the V gene TRBV27, with 8 bases fitting TRBD2. The CDR3 region is CASSLGTSSYNEQFF. CDR3 in DNA: TGTGCCAGCAGTTTAGGGACTAGCTCCTACAATGAGCAGTTCTTC.